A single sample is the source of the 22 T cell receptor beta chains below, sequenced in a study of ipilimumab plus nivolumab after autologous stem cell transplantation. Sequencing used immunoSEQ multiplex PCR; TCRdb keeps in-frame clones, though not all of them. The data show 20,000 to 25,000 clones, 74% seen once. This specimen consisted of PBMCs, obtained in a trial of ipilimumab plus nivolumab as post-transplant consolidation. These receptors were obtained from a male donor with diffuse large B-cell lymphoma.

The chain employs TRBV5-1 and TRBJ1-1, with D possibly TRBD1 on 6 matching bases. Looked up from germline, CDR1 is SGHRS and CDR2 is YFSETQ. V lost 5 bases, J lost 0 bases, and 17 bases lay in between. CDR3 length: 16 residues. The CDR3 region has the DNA TGCGCCAGCAGACAGGGAGTGGGCTCCATGAACACTGAAGCTTTCTTT. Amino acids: CASRQGVGSMNTEAFF.

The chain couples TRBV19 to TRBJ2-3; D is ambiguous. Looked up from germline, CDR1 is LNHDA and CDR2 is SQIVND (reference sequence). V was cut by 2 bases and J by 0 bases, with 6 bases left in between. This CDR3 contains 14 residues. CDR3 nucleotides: TGTGCCAGTAGTATACAGTCTAGCACAGATACGCAGTATTTT. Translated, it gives CASSIQSSTDTQYF.

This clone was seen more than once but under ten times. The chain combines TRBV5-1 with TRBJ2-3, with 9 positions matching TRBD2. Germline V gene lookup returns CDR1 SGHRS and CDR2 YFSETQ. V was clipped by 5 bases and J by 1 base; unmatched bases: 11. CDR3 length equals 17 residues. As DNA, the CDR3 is TGCGCCAGCAGTCCACGGACTAGCGATGGAGGCACAGATACGCAGTATTTT. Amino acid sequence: CASSPRTSDGGTDTQYF.

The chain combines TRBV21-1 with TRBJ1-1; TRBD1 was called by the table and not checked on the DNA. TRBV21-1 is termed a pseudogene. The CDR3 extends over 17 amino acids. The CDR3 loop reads CASSKRVPGGLGTEAFF. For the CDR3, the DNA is TGTGCCAGCAGCAAAAGGGTGCCAGGGGGCCTTGGCACTGAAGCTTTCTTT.

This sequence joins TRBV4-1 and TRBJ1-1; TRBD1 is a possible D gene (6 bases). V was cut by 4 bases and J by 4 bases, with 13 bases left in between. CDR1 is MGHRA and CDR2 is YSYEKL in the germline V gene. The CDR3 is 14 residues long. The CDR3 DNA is TGCGCCAGCAGCCTCGGGGTGGGGGCCACTGAAGCTTTCTTT. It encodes CASSLGVGATEAFF.

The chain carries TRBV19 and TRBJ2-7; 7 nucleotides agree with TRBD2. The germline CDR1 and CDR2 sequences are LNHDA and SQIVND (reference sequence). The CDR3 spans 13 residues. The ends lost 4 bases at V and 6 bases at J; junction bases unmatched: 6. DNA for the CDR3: TGTGCCAGTAGTACCCGGGGGGACTCCGAGCAGTACTTC. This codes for CASSTRGDSEQYF.

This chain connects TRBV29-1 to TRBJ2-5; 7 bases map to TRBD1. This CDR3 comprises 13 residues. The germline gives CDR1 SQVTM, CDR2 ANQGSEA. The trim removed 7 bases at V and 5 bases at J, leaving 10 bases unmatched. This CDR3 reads CSARDSPGETQYF. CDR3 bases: TGCAGCGCTCGGGACAGCCCCGGGGAGACCCAGTACTTC.

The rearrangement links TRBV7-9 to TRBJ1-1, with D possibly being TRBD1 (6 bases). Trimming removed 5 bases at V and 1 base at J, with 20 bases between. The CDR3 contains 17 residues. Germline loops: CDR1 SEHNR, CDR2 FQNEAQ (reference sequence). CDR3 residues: CASSNVGGADSNTEAFF. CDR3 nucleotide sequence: TGTGCCAGCAGCAACGTCGGGGGGGCCGATTCGAACACTGAAGCTTTCTTT.

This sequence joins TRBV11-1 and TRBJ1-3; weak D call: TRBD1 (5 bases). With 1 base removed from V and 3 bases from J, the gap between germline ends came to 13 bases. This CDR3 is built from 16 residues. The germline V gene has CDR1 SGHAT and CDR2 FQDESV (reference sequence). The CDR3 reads CASSLGGGTSGNTIYF. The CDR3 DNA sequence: TGTGCCAGCAGCTTAGGGGGGGGGACGAGTGGAAACACCATATATTTT. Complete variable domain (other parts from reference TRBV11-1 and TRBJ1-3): EAEVAQSPRYKITEKSQAVAFWCDPISGHATLYWYRQILGQGPELLVQFQDESVVDDSQLPKDRFSAERLKGVDSTLKIQPAELGDSAMYLCASSLGGGTSGNTIYFGEGSWLTVV.

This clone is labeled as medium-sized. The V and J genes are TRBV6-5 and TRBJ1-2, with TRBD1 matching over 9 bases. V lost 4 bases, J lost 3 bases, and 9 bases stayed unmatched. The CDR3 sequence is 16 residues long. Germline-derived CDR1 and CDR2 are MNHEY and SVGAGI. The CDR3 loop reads CASSFQTGTGHYGYTF. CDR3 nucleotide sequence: TGTGCCAGCAGTTTCCAGACCGGGACAGGGCACTATGGCTACACCTTC.

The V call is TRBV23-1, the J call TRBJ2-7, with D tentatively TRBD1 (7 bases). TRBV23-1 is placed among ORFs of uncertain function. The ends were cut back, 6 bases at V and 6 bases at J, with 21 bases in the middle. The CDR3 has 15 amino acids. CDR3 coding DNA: TGCGCCAGCAGACCGCGGCAGGGGGGACCGGGCGAGCAGTACTTC. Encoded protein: CASRPRQGGPGEQYF.

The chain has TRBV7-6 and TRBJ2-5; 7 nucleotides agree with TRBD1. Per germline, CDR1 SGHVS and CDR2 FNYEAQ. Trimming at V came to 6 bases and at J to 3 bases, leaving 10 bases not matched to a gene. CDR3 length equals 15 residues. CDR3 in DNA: TGTGCCAGCAGACGTCTTGACAGGGCGGAAGAGACCCAGTACTTC. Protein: CASRRLDRAEETQYF.

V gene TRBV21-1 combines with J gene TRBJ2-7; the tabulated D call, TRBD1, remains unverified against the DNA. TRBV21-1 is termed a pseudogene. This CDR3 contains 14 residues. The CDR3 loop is CASSTWGHGYEQYF. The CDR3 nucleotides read TGTGCCAGCAGCACCTGGGGACATGGCTACGAGCAGTACTTC.

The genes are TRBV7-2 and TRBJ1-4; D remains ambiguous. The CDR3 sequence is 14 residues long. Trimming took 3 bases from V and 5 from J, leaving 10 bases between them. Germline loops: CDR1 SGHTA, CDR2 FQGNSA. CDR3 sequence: CASSFDIRNEKLFF. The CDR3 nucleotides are TGTGCCAGCAGCTTCGACATTAGGAATGAAAAACTGTTTTTT.

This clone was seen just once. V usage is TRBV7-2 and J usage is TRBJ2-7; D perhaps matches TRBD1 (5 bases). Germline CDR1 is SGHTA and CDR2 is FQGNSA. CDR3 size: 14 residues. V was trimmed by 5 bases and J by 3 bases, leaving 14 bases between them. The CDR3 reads CASSPVGPLYEQYF. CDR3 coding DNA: TGTGCCAGCAGCCCGGTGGGGCCTCTCTACGAGCAGTACTTC.

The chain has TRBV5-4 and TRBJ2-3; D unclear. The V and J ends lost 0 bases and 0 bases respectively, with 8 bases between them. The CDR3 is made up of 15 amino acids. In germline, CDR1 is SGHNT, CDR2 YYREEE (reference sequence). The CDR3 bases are TGTGCCAGCAGCTTGGCGGTCGGTAGCACAGATACGCAGTATTTT. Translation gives CASSLAVGSTDTQYF.

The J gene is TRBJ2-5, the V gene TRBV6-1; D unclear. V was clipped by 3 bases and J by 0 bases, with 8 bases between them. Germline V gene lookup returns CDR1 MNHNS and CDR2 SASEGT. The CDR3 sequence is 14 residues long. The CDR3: CASSEFTDQETQYF. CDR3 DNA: TGTGCCAGCAGTGAGTTCACCGACCAAGAGACCCAGTACTTC.

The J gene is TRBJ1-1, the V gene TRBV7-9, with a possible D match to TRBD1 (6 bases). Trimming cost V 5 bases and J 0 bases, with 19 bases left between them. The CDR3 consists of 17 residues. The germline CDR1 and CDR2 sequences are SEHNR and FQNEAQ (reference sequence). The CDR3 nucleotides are TGTGCCAGCAGCCCCCTACAGGGAAGAGGGATGAACACTGAAGCTTTCTTT. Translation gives CASSPLQGRGMNTEAFF.

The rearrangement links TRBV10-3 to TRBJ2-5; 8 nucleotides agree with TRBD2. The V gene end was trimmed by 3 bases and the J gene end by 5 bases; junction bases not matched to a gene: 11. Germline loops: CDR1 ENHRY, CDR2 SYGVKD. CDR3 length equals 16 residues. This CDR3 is CAISDPIREGTETQYF. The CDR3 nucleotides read TGTGCCATCAGTGATCCTATCCGGGAGGGTACGGAGACCCAGTACTTC.

CDR3 nucleotides: TGTGCCAGCAGCTTAGATCTCGGCGGGACTGGGCGCAATGAGCAGTTCTTC. This translates into CASSLDLGGTGRNEQFF. The chain uses TRBV11-1 and TRBJ2-1, with D possibly TRBD2 on 6 matching bases. With 1 base removed from V and 6 bases from J, the gap between germline ends came to 19 bases. The CDR3 is 17 residues long. Per the germline V gene, CDR1 is SGHAT and CDR2 is FQDESV (reference sequence). The variable domain in full, with the rest retrieved from reference TRBV11-1 and TRBJ2-1, is EAEVAQSPRYKITEKSQAVAFWCDPISGHATLYWYRQILGQGPELLVQFQDESVVDDSQLPKDRFSAERLKGVDSTLKIQPAELGDSAMYLCASSLDLGGTGRNEQFFGPGTRLTVL.

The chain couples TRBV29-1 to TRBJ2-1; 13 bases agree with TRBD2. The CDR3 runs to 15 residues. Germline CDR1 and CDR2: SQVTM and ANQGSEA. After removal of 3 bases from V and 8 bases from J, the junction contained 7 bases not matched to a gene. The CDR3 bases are TGCAGCGTTGATGGACTAGCGGGAGCCACGGATGAGCAGTTCTTC. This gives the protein CSVDGLAGATDEQFF.

The CDR3 DNA follows: TGTGCCAGCAGTTTAAACAGGGAAAGCAATCAGCCCCAGCATTTT. It yields the protein CASSLNRESNQPQHF. V gene TRBV27 combines with J gene TRBJ1-5, with D possibly being TRBD1 (6 bases). Trimming removed 2 bases at V and 1 base at J, with 9 bases between. CDR1 and CDR2 from the germline V gene are MNHEY and SMNVEV (reference sequence). This CDR3 is built from 15 residues.